The 23 T cell receptor beta chains given below trace back to one sample, sequenced in a study of patients and donors after allogeneic stem cell transplantation. In TCRdb, the RT-PCR reads were re-called with MiXCR into one record per CDR3 protein. The sample has some 160,000 distinct CDR3 sequences, 24% seen once. Sequences were obtained from blood, either unsorted or a sorted T cell fraction (not recorded which). The receptors here all came from a human donor who was either an allogeneic HSCT recipient or a stem cell or donor lymphocyte infusion donor (not recorded which). It is not recorded whose cells these are; they may come from a transplant donor.

V usage is TRBV29-1 and J usage is TRBJ1-2; perhaps TRBD1 as D (6 bases). Trimming cost V 8 bases and J 0 bases, with 16 bases left between them. CDR1 is SQVTM, CDR2 ANQGSEA, per germline. There are 14 residues in the CDR3. In DNA form, the CDR3 reads TGCAGCATATGGGGTACAGGGCCTAACTATGGCTACACCTTC. It is translated as CSIWGTGPNYGYTF.

This chain connects TRBV20-1 to TRBJ1-1; TRBD1 matches at 8 bases. Germline V gene sequence: CDR1 DFQATT, CDR2 SNEGSKA (reference sequence). CDR3 length: 12 amino acids. J gave up 7 bases and V 4 bases, and 5 bases lay outside the gene matches. CDR3 loop: CSAKDRAGEAFF. DNA for the CDR3: TGCAGTGCTAAGGACAGGGCGGGTGAAGCTTTCTTT.

J is TRBJ1-3 and V is TRBV9; no definite D call. In germline, CDR1 is SGDLS, CDR2 YYNGEE. The CDR3 contains 16 residues. V lost 0 bases and J 0 bases, leaving 10 bases between the germline ends. The CDR3 region has the DNA TGTGCCAGCAGCGTAGCTCCCCCAGCCTCTGGAAACACCATATATTTT. Its translation is CASSVAPPASGNTIYF.

DNA of the CDR3: TGTGCCAGCAGTCCCTACAGGGGAATGAACTATGGCTACACCTTC. Translated, it gives CASSPYRGMNYGYTF. V is TRBV12-3 or TRBV12-4 and J is TRBJ1-2, with 7 bases identical to TRBD1. CDR3 length: 15 amino acids. The V segment lost 5 bases and the J segment 2 bases; nucleotides outside the gene matches: 8.

This chain connects TRBV9 to TRBJ2-3, with D perhaps matching TRBD1 or TRBD2 (5 bases each). CDR1 is SGDLS and CDR2 is YYNGEE in the germline V gene. Between the trimmed V and J ends, which lost 0 bases and 5 bases, there was a span of 10 bases. The CDR3 length is 14 residues. The CDR3 bases are TGTGCCAGCAGCGTAGCGGGGCCAGTAGATACGCAGTATTTT. It specifies CASSVAGPVDTQYF.

This chain connects TRBV20-1 to TRBJ2-1; 8 bases are shared with TRBD2. This CDR3 has 16 residues. V trimming: 3 bases; J trimming: 2 bases; junction bases outside the gene matches: 9. The V gene's germline CDR1 is DFQATT and CDR2 SNEGSKA (reference sequence). For the CDR3, the DNA is TGCAGTGCTAGCCTTCCAAGCGGGAGAACCTACAATGAGCAGTTCTTC. Protein: CSASLPSGRTYNEQFF.

This clonotype has at least ten counts. This chain uses TRBV2 with TRBJ1-6; a possible D gene is TRBD1 (5 bases). CDR1 SNHLY and CDR2 FYNNEI come from the germline V gene. V shed 7 bases and J shed 7 bases, with 11 bases lying between them. This CDR3 comprises 13 residues. The CDR3 reads CASTRDGNSPLHF. Written as DNA, the CDR3 is TGTGCCAGCACCCGGGACGGAAATTCACCCCTCCACTTT.

This clonotype was seen just once. J is TRBJ2-1 and V is TRBV6-5; 10 bases line up with TRBD2. Germline CDR1 and CDR2: MNHEY and SVGAGI. The CDR3 sequence is 15 residues long. The trim removed 2 bases at V and 6 bases at J, leaving 4 bases unmatched. CDR3 in amino acids: CASSYGAGGPNEQFF. In nucleotides, the CDR3 is TGTGCCAGCAGTTACGGAGCGGGGGGGCCCAATGAGCAGTTCTTC.

V gene TRBV11-2 combines with J gene TRBJ1-2; possible D gene TRBD1, 5 bases. CDR1 is SGHAT and CDR2 is FQNNGV in the germline V gene. With 4 bases removed from V and 0 bases from J, the gap between germline ends came to 12 bases. The CDR3 sequence is 15 residues long. CDR3 sequence: CASSSRTRANYGYTF. The CDR3 DNA sequence: TGTGCCAGCAGCTCCCGGACAAGAGCTAACTATGGCTACACCTTC.

The chain combines TRBV5-1 with TRBJ1-1; no clear D. This CDR3 is 15 amino acids long. Trimming cost V 5 bases and J 10 bases, with 24 bases left between them. In germline, CDR1 is SGHRS, CDR2 YFSETQ. The CDR3 reads CASSKQPEVKSGAFF. As DNA, the CDR3 is TGCGCCAGCAGTAAGCAGCCAGAAGTTAAGAGTGGAGCTTTCTTT.

In its sample, this clonotype was seen many times. V and J are TRBV24-1 and TRBJ1-2, with 9 nucleotides matching TRBD1. Germline V lookup: CDR1 KGHDR, CDR2 SFDVKD. The CDR3 totals 13 residues. Trimming at V came to 8 bases and at J to 5 bases, leaving 5 bases not matched to a gene. CDR3: CATNRQGEYGYTF. The CDR3 nucleotides read TGTGCCACCAATCGACAGGGGGAATATGGCTACACCTTC.

This clonotype was found many times. This chain connects TRBV12-3 or TRBV12-4 to TRBJ1-5, with TRBD1 as a possible D gene (5 bases). Deletions cut 5 bases from V and 4 bases from J, with 9 bases between. This CDR3 has 13 amino acids. Here the CDR3 reads CASSQSGNQPQHF. CDR3 sequence (DNA): TGTGCCAGCAGTCAATCAGGGAATCAGCCCCAGCATTTT.

This chain connects TRBV5-1 to TRBJ1-1; D ambiguous. The germline CDR1 and CDR2 sequences are SGHRS and YFSETQ. The CDR3 contains 13 residues. V lost 5 bases and J lost 0, with 8 bases in between. CDR3 sequence reads: CASRRTVNTEAFF. The CDR3 nucleotides are TGCGCCAGCAGGAGGACGGTGAACACTGAAGCTTTCTTT. The entire variable domain, with the rest obtained from reference TRBV5-1 and TRBJ1-1, is as follows: KAGVTQTPRYLIKTRGQQVTLSCSPISGHRSVSWYQQTPGQGLQFLFEYFSETQRNKGNFPGRFSGRQFSNSRSEMNVSTLELGDSALYLCASRRTVNTEAFFGQGTRLTVV.

This clonotype was detected only a few times. V and J are TRBV29-1 and TRBJ1-2, with no clear D. Deletions cut 4 bases from V and 1 base from J, with 7 bases between. Per germline, CDR1 SQVTM and CDR2 ANQGSEA. CDR3 length: 12 amino acids. The CDR3: CSVGASNYGYTF. The CDR3 DNA is TGCAGCGTTGGAGCCAGTAACTATGGCTACACCTTC.

The CDR3 DNA sequence: TGTGCCAGCAGTTACCCCGACAGCCCCTACAATGAGCAGTTCTTC. Protein sequence: CASSYPDSPYNEQFF. This chain connects TRBV6-5 to TRBJ2-1; TRBD1 is a possible D gene (5 bases). This CDR3 is built from 15 residues. Germline CDR1 reads MNHEY; CDR2 reads SVGAGI. The V and J ends lost 2 bases and 2 bases respectively, with 10 bases between them.

In this sample, this clonotype turned up a few times. CDR3 sequence reads: CATSRAGRTDTQYF. The CDR3 bases are TGTGCCACCAGCAGAGCAGGACGCACAGATACGCAGTATTTT. V gene TRBV15 combines with J gene TRBJ2-3, with no clear D. Between the trimmed V and J ends, which lost 1 base and 1 base, there was a span of 6 bases. This CDR3 comprises 14 residues. The germline CDR1 and CDR2 sequences are LNHNV and YYDKDF (reference sequence).

The chain joins TRBV20-1 to TRBJ1-2; D may be TRBD1 (5 bases). CDR3 length equals 12 residues. CDR1 and CDR2 (germline): DFQATT, SNEGSKA (reference sequence). V was trimmed by 3 bases and J by 8 bases, leaving 13 bases between them. CDR3 region: CSARWGGPGYTF. The CDR3 nucleotides read TGCAGTGCTAGGTGGGGGGGACCGGGCTACACCTTC.

In this sample, this clonotype turned up a few times. The chain couples TRBV12-3 or TRBV12-4 to TRBJ1-5, with TRBD1 matching over 8 bases. The J segment lost 7 bases and the V segment lost 7 bases, leaving 12 bases of the junction unmatched. The CDR3 covers 15 residues. CDR3 bases: TGTGCCAGCACCGCCGACAGGGGTTTAGGACAGCCCCAGCATTTT. This translates into CASTADRGLGQPQHF.

This clonotype was found a few times. The chain uses TRBV10-3 and TRBJ1-2; 10 bases are a match to TRBD1. CDR3 length equals 14 residues. Per the germline V gene, CDR1 is ENHRY and CDR2 is SYGVKD. V was clipped by 6 bases and J by 8 bases; unmatched bases: 9. Written as DNA, the CDR3 is TGTGCCATCAGCCCCTCAGACAGGGGGCAAGGCTACACCTTC. This translates into CAISPSDRGQGYTF.

This clonotype occurred a few times. The chain links TRBV10-3 to TRBJ1-2; D is uncertain. Looked up from germline, CDR1 is ENHRY and CDR2 is SYGVKD. The V and J ends lost 11 bases and 4 bases respectively, with 23 bases between them. This CDR3 is built from 15 residues. CDR3 bases: TGTGCCCCACAACGCGGGCGACCTGACCCCTATGGCTACACCTTC. It is translated as CAPQRGRPDPYGYTF.

The CDR3 sequence: CASSLAGLAGENEQFF. The DNA of the CDR3 is TGTGCCAGCAGCTTAGCTGGACTAGCGGGAGAGAATGAGCAGTTCTTC. This sequence joins TRBV11-1 and TRBJ2-1, with 13 positions matching TRBD2. The CDR3 contains 16 residues. Germline trimming cut 0 bases from V and 7 bases from J; bases unmatched to any gene: 3. Germline V gives CDR1 SGHAT, CDR2 FQDESV (reference sequence).

V and J are TRBV5-1 and TRBJ1-2, with 9 bases fitting TRBD1. Germline assignment: CDR1 SGHRS and CDR2 YFSETQ. J was trimmed by 6 bases and V by 0 bases; bases with no gene match: 0. This CDR3 has 13 residues. The CDR3 DNA is TGCGCCAGCAGCTTGGGGGACAGGGATGGCTACACCTTC. It specifies CASSLGDRDGYTF.

The rearrangement links TRBV18 to TRBJ2-3; D gene unclear. Between the trimmed V and J ends, which lost 3 bases and 4 bases, there was a span of 8 bases. Germline CDR1 KGHSH, CDR2 LQKENI. CDR3 length equals 13 residues. The DNA of the CDR3 is TGTGCCAGCTCACCCCCTACTCCAGATACGCAGTATTTT. It yields the protein CASSPPTPDTQYF.